A single sample gave rise to the 4 T cell receptor beta chains below, sequenced in a study of T cell responses to AZD1222 COVID-19 vaccine (dated by TCRdb to the early 2020s). Interpreted using the paper, the time point label stands for: baseline before first vaccination. Library preparation was by the immunoSEQ multiplex PCR assay. TCRdb provides this immuneACCESS table in a form limited to in-frame rearrangements. Some clones are lacking; in checked studies, under half of them reflect an unresolved V gene, and why the rest are absent is not known. This sample lists about 180,000 clones; over 85% were detected once. About 2.8% of the sample rests with the top ten. Sequences were derived from peripheral blood, sampled on day 0 of AZD1222 vaccination. These receptors originate from an adult in good health.

This clone was counted a few times. The chain links TRBV5-1 to TRBJ1-3; no firm D call. With 0 bases removed from V and 0 bases from J, the gap between germline ends came to 4 bases. This CDR3 has 14 residues. Germline CDR1 reads SGHRS; CDR2 reads YFSETQ. The CDR3 sequence is CASSLDNSGNTIYF. The CDR3 DNA reads TGCGCCAGCAGCTTGGACAACTCTGGAAACACCATATATTTT.

This rearrangement joins TRBV5-5 to TRBJ2-5; D may match TRBD1 or TRBD2 (7 bases each). This CDR3 has 15 amino acids. Germline CDR1 is SGHKS and CDR2 is YYEKEE (reference sequence). V was trimmed by 5 bases and J by 1 base, leaving 15 bases between them. The CDR3 spells CASRKGRDSQETQYF. The CDR3 DNA follows: TGTGCCAGCAGAAAGGGGAGGGACAGCCAAGAGACCCAGTACTTC.

This chain links TRBV7-9 with TRBJ1-1, with unresolved D. The ends were cut back, 1 base at V and 7 bases at J, with 7 bases in the middle. CDR3 length equals 12 residues. From germline, CDR1 is SEHNR and CDR2 FQNEAQ (reference sequence). This chain's CDR3 is CASSLDRREAFF. For the CDR3, the DNA is TGTGCCAGCAGCTTAGACAGACGTGAAGCTTTCTTT.

The chain employs TRBV7-9 and TRBJ1-1, with 8 bases lining up with TRBD1. The V gene end was trimmed by 5 bases and the J gene end by 3 bases; junction bases not matched to a gene: 8. Germline V gene sequence: CDR1 SEHNR, CDR2 FQNEAQ (reference sequence). The CDR3 loop spans 15 amino acids. The CDR3 sequence: CASSPGQGGDTEAFF. In DNA form, the CDR3 reads TGTGCCAGCAGCCCAGGACAGGGAGGGGACACTGAAGCTTTCTTT.